The entry that follows covers one TCR beta chain sequence. Its specificity is unknown. This specimen belongs to a study of CD8 T cells in ankylosing spondylitis. Overall study findings and caveats: Reports of some motif variants in reactive arthritis synovial fluid and blood predate this one. Those disease-linked clones were CD8+; they were also relatively rare in peripheral blood. Reported data indicate significant enrichment of disease-linked clones within matched ankylosing spondylitis synovial fluid. Typical of ankylosing spondylitis blood, it appeared, was a TCR beta motif of under 10 highly homologous variants.

The TCR beta libraries were generated through quantitative 5'-RACE incorporating molecular barcodes. TCRdb used MiXCR to reprocess the 5' RACE reads, holding one entry per CDR3 protein. This sample has about 540,000 distinct CDR3 sequences, with about 12% found just once. Sequenced input: blood, either unsorted or a sorted T cell fraction (not recorded which). The source of this sequence is a male donor with ankylosing spondylitis.

The DNA of the CDR3 is TGCAGTGCTAGAGATTGGGGGACAGCGAACAATGAGCAGTTCTTC. Translated, it gives CSARDWGTANNEQFF. The rearrangement links TRBV20-1 to TRBJ2-1, with 7 bases fitting TRBD1. The CDR3 spans 15 residues. V shed 0 bases, J shed 5 bases, and the junction held 7 bases outside the gene matches. Germline CDR1 is DFQATT and CDR2 is SNEGSKA (reference sequence).